Following are 27 T cell receptor beta chains from one sample sequenced in a study of beta chain features in type 1 diabetes. The antigens these receptors bind are not known. TCRB transcripts that were expressed got sequenced, as all of the isolated RNA had been reverse transcribed. The table came from immunoSEQ multiplex PCR; TCRdb's copy has only in-frame clones and leaves some out. The sample carries 11,000 to 15,000 clones, 65% recorded once. Study observations and caveats: TCRB CDR3 length was moderately but significantly reduced in all four CD4+ subsets of Type 1 diabetes patients.

Input material: stem cell memory CD4+ T cells from blood. Receptors originate from a woman aged 18-35 years with type 1 diabetes.

This chain links TRBV30 with TRBJ2-7, with 13 bases identical to TRBD2. V gave up 0 bases and J gave up 2 bases; unmatched junction bases: 7. This CDR3 comprises 17 residues. Germline CDR1 GTSNPN, CDR2 SVGIG (reference sequence). The CDR3 bases are TGTGCCTGGAGTGTCCCCGGACTAGCGGGAGTGACCTACGAGCAGTACTTC. Its translation is CAWSVPGLAGVTYEQYF. The full variable domain, its missing parts supplied by reference TRBV30 and TRBJ2-7, is SQTIHQWPATLVQPVGSPLSLECTVEGTSNPNLYWYRQAAGRGLQLLFYSVGIGQISSEVPQNLSASRPQDRQFILSSKKLLLSDSGFYLCAWSVPGLAGVTYEQYFGPGTRLTVT.

This clone was detected a few times. V usage is TRBV30 and J usage is TRBJ2-3; D remains unclear. V lost 2 bases and J lost 4, with 13 bases in between. Germline CDR1 is GTSNPN and CDR2 is SVGIG (reference sequence). The CDR3 length is 14 residues. CDR3 in DNA: TGTGCCTGGAGTTTTAACGCGATCTCAGATACGCAGTATTTT. Residues: CAWSFNAISDTQYF. Using reference TRBV30 and TRBJ2-3 for the parts outside the CDR3, the full variable domain is SQTIHQWPATLVQPVGSPLSLECTVEGTSNPNLYWYRQAAGRGLQLLFYSVGIGQISSEVPQNLSASRPQDRQFILSSKKLLLSDSGFYLCAWSFNAISDTQYFGPGTRLTVL.

The chain carries TRBV11-3 and TRBJ2-7; tentative D call: TRBD2 (6 bases). V lost 3 bases and J lost 3, with 9 bases in between. The V gene's germline CDR1 is SGHNT and CDR2 YENEEA. The CDR3 has 13 amino acids. This CDR3 is CASSLEGFYEQYF. CDR3 nucleotide sequence: TGTGCCAGCAGCTTGGAGGGGTTCTACGAGCAGTACTTC.

The V call is TRBV19, the J call TRBJ2-4; D unclear. The CDR3 is 12 residues long. Trimming pared 7 bases from V and 3 bases from J, leaving 7 bases between. CDR1 and CDR2 from the germline V gene are LNHDA and SQIVND (reference sequence). CDR3: CASTGGKNIQYF. The DNA for the CDR3 is TGTGCCAGTACCGGCGGCAAAAACATTCAGTACTTC.

The chain couples TRBV28 to TRBJ1-2; D remains unclear. This CDR3 is 13 amino acids long. Trimming took off 3 bases at V and 7 bases at J, with 12 bases between the two ends. Germline CDR1 reads MDHEN; CDR2 reads SYDVKM. CDR3 nucleotides: TGTGCCAGCAGTTTTCGGCTGTCGGGTGGCTACACCTTC. Protein sequence: CASSFRLSGGYTF.

This chain connects TRBV28 to TRBJ2-1, with 7 positions matching TRBD1. The CDR3 is 14 residues long. In germline, CDR1 is MDHEN, CDR2 SYDVKM. Trimming took 5 bases from V and 5 from J; bases not matched to a gene: 6. Here the CDR3 reads CASSTDRMNNEQFF. Written as DNA, the CDR3 is TGTGCCAGCAGTACGGACAGGATGAACAATGAGCAGTTCTTC.

The chain's CDR3 is CASSRGHSKETQYF. CDR3 nucleotide sequence: TGTGCCAGCAGCCGGGGACATTCCAAGGAGACCCAGTACTTC. This chain joins TRBV7-9 and TRBJ2-5, with TRBD1 as a possible D gene (6 bases). V was trimmed by 5 bases and J by 5 bases, leaving 15 bases between them. The CDR3 length is 14 residues. The germline gives CDR1 SEHNR, CDR2 FQNEAQ (reference sequence).

This clone was seen a single time. The genes are TRBV2 and TRBJ2-5; 7 bases map to TRBD2. The V gene's germline CDR1 is SNHLY and CDR2 FYNNEI. With V trimmed by 11 bases and J by 1 base, 10 bases remained unmatched. The length of the CDR3 is 14 residues. CDR3 nucleotides: TGTGCCGGGGCTAGCGGAGCTCTCCAAGAGACCCAGTACTTC. It codes for CAGASGALQETQYF.

The J gene is TRBJ2-5, the V gene TRBV14, with 9 nucleotides matching TRBD1. The end of the DNA fits TRBJ2-7 better, so the J call may be wrong. This CDR3 is 18 amino acids long. Germline lookup yields CDR1 SGHDN and CDR2 FVKESK. In nucleotides, the CDR3 is TGTGCCAGCAGCCGTGCCGGGACAGGGTTGTGGGGATCCTACGAGCAGTACTTC. Amino acids: CASSRAGTGLWGSYEQYF.

CDR3 nucleotide sequence: TGCGCCAGCAGCCTCCGGACAGGGGGCTTGGGGGAGCAGTACTTC. This translates into CASSLRTGGLGEQYF. The chain carries TRBV4-3 and TRBJ2-7; TRBD1 matches 11 bases. Germline V gene data show CDR1 as LGHNA and CDR2 as YSLEER. Trimming removed 4 bases from V and 7 bases from J; junction bases left unmatched: 9. The length of the CDR3 is 15 residues.

J is TRBJ1-1 and V is TRBV5-6; D gene ambiguous. V lost 4 bases to trimming and J lost 4 bases, with 14 bases between them. Germline CDR1 reads SGHDT; CDR2 reads YYEEEE. There are 14 residues in the CDR3. CDR3: CASSPLAGATEAFF. In DNA form, the CDR3 reads TGTGCCAGCAGCCCCCTGGCCGGAGCCACTGAAGCTTTCTTT.

Here the CDR3 DNA reads TGTGCCAGCAGTTTCGCTCAGGGGGTATACGAGCAGTACTTC. Translation: CASSFAQGVYEQYF. The chain joins TRBV28 to TRBJ2-7, with TRBD1 matching 7 bases. This CDR3 contains 14 residues. J gave up 4 bases and V 3 bases, and 6 bases lay outside the gene matches. CDR1 MDHEN and CDR2 SYDVKM come from the germline V gene.

This clone was seen a handful of times. This chain links TRBV28 with TRBJ2-7, with 12 bases matching TRBD2. The V segment lost 8 bases and the J segment 3 bases; nucleotides outside the gene matches: 5. The germline V gene has CDR1 MDHEN and CDR2 SYDVKM. CDR3 length equals 14 residues. The CDR3 coding sequence is TGTGCCAGCGCTAGACTAGCGGGGGTCTACGAGCAGTACTTC. This gives the protein CASARLAGVYEQYF.

V and J are TRBV23-1 and TRBJ1-2, with TRBD1 matching 10 bases. TRBV23-1 is an open reading frame, and its role is uncertain. This CDR3 is built from 15 residues. Losses at the gene ends were 8 bases for V and 5 bases for J; bases not matched to a gene: 11. The CDR3 here is CASGARDRGKYGYTF. CDR3 nucleotide sequence: TGCGCCAGCGGAGCCCGGGACAGGGGAAAGTATGGCTACACCTTC.

The rearrangement joins TRBV7-9 to TRBJ2-3; 7 nucleotides agree with TRBD2. Germline-derived CDR1 and CDR2 are SEHNR and FQNEAQ (reference sequence). V trimming: 4 bases; J trimming: 1 base; junction bases outside the gene matches: 5. The CDR3 has 15 amino acids. DNA for the CDR3: TGTGCCAGCAGCTCCCCCAGCGGGGGCACAGATACGCAGTATTTT. Amino acids: CASSSPSGGTDTQYF.

CDR3: CASSGVAGGTDTQYF. The CDR3 DNA sequence: TGTGCCAGCAGTGGGGTAGCGGGGGGTACAGATACGCAGTATTTT. This chain connects TRBV2 to TRBJ2-3; 10 bases fit TRBD2. The CDR3 covers 15 residues. Germline-derived CDR1 and CDR2 are SNHLY and FYNNEI. V was pared by 4 bases and J by 3 bases, with 4 bases of the junction left unmatched.

The chain has TRBV7-8 and TRBJ2-2; possibly TRBD1 for D (5 bases). Germline CDR1 reads SGHVS; CDR2 reads FQNEAQ. CDR3 length equals 15 residues. Trimming pared 5 bases from V and 2 bases from J, leaving 12 bases between. CDR3 residues: CASSLIGVNTGELFF. CDR3 in DNA: TGTGCCAGCAGCCTCATAGGGGTCAACACCGGGGAGCTGTTTTTT.

The chain employs TRBV25-1 and TRBJ2-6, with D possibly TRBD2 on 6 matching bases. There are 13 residues in the CDR3. Germline V gene data show CDR1 as MGHDK and CDR2 as SYGVNS. Trimming took off 8 bases at V and 4 bases at J, with 9 bases between the two ends. The CDR3 spells CASGGYGANVLTF. In DNA form, the CDR3 reads TGTGCCAGCGGGGGGTACGGGGCCAACGTCCTGACTTTC.

J is TRBJ2-1 and V is TRBV11-3; D unclear. Per the germline V gene, CDR1 is SGHNT and CDR2 is YENEEA. This CDR3 contains 13 residues. V was trimmed by 6 bases and J by 2 bases, leaving 8 bases between them. CDR3 coding DNA: TGTGCCAGCAGTCCTACTACCTACAATGAGCAGTTCTTC. Protein: CASSPTTYNEQFF.

The chain joins TRBV28 to TRBJ1-2; TRBD1 matches at 7 bases. In germline, CDR1 is MDHEN, CDR2 SYDVKM. Trimming at V came to 6 bases and at J to 6 bases, leaving 10 bases not matched to a gene. The CDR3 contains 14 residues. The CDR3 nucleotides are TGTGCCAGCAGAACACCAGGGGGGATTCATGGCTACACCTTC. It translates to CASRTPGGIHGYTF.

The rearrangement joins TRBV28 to TRBJ2-1; D is possibly TRBD2 (6 bases). CDR1 MDHEN and CDR2 SYDVKM come from the germline V gene. The CDR3 has 12 amino acids. V was pared by 10 bases and J by 9 bases, with 16 bases between. The CDR3, as DNA: TGTGCCACCGGGGGAAGATTCAGTGAGCAGTTCTTC. Protein product: CATGGRFSEQFF.

This clone was detected once. The V call is TRBV28, the J call TRBJ2-7; TRBD2 agrees at 10 bases. The length of the CDR3 is 15 residues. The junction had 7 bases not matched to a gene; V was cut back by 5 bases and J by 3 bases. The V gene's germline CDR1 is MDHEN and CDR2 SYDVKM. The CDR3 DNA reads as TGTGCCAGCAGTCACAGACTAGCGGGTCTCTACGAGCAGTACTTC. Translating gives CASSHRLAGLYEQYF. Complete variable domain (other parts from reference TRBV28 and TRBJ2-7): DVKVTQSSRYLVKRTGEKVFLECVQDMDHENMFWYRQDPGLGLRLIYFSYDVKMKEKGDIPEGYSVSREKKERFSLILESASTNQTSMYLCASSHRLAGLYEQYFGPGTRLTVT.

This clone came up a few times. The rearrangement joins TRBV5-4 to TRBJ2-7; 8 nucleotides line up with TRBD2. Germline CDR1 is SGHNT and CDR2 is YYREEE (reference sequence). The CDR3 has 15 residues. J lost 2 bases, V lost 5 bases, and 9 bases had no gene match. The CDR3 DNA follows: TGTGCCAGCAGTTCGGGACTAGGCGGGGCCTACGAGCAGTACTTC. It is translated as CASSSGLGGAYEQYF.

The V call is TRBV7-6, the J call TRBJ1-3; D is unclear. Germline CDR1 is SGHVS and CDR2 is FNYEAQ. V was trimmed by 1 base and J by 4 bases, leaving 8 bases between them. The CDR3 contains 14 residues. The CDR3 region is CASSLVGGGNTIYF. DNA of the CDR3: TGTGCCAGCAGCTTAGTTGGAGGGGGAAACACCATATATTTT.

The chain joins TRBV5-5 to TRBJ1-2, with 8 bases that match TRBD1. The CDR3 covers 14 residues. The junction had 10 bases not matched to a gene; V was cut back by 4 bases and J by 8 bases. Per germline, CDR1 SGHKS and CDR2 YYEKEE (reference sequence). CDR3 nucleotides: TGTGCCAGCAGCCAAGAACAGACAGGGGTCGGCTACACCTTC. It translates to CASSQEQTGVGYTF.

This clone was seen more than once but under ten times. The chain couples TRBV29-1 to TRBJ2-4; 7 bases fit TRBD1. CDR1 and CDR2 (germline): SQVTM, ANQGSEA. V gave up 4 bases and J gave up 6 bases; unmatched junction bases: 12. The CDR3 contains 15 residues. Written as DNA, the CDR3 is TGCAGCGTTGGCGGACAGGACTCGTCCGGAAACATTCAGTACTTC. As protein: CSVGGQDSSGNIQYF. The full variable domain, rest sourced from reference TRBV29-1 and TRBJ2-4, is SAVISQKPSRDICQRGTSLTIQCQVDSQVTMMFWYRQQPGQSLTLIATANQGSEATYESGFVIDKFPISRPNLTFSTLTVSNMSPEDSSIYLCSVGGQDSSGNIQYFGAGTRLSVL.

The rearrangement uses TRBV10-2 and TRBJ2-1; 10 nucleotides agree with TRBD2. The CDR3 is 16 residues long. The trim removed 0 bases at V and 10 bases at J, leaving 9 bases unmatched. Germline assignment: CDR1 WSHSY and CDR2 SAAADI. CDR3 sequence (DNA): TGCGCCAGCAGTGAGTCAGGCAGCGGGGGGGCCATCGAGCAGTTCTTC. As protein: CASSESGSGGAIEQFF.